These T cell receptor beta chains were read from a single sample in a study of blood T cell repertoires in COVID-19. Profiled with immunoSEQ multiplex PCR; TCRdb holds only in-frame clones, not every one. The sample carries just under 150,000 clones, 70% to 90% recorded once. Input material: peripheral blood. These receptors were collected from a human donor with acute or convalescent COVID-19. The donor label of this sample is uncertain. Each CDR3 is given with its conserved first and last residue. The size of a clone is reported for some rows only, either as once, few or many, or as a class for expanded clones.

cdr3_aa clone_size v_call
CASSPSGKQGVYGYTF - TRBV5-1
CASSPTGGATGYTF - TRBV7-3
CASSEWLDGAGELFF - TRBV2
CASSLNRAGSSYEQYF - TRBV7-7
CASSGGTGIMNQPQHF - TRBV5-8
CASRTGGKETQYF - TRBV11-3
CASSYSWGRTEAFF - TRBV6-5
CASSMPSGTDTQYF - TRBV19
CASIPYGSSYEQYF - TRBV5-5
CASSSGQTDTQYF - TRBV6-2/TRBV6-3
CASSLYLQVSYNEQFF - TRBV27
CASYGTSGSADTQYF - TRBV19
CASSLTGGGLRTDTQYF - TRBV7-2
CSTTQGAAGYTF - TRBV29-1
CASSLGREGLDF - TRBV7-8
CASGRDRGPPQYF - TRBV19
CASSVDKQGAGGYTF - TRBV7-2
CASSTRQGLAGGHYEQYF - TRBV5-8
CASSLDQGIAFF - TRBV11-3
CASSGQLNQPQHF - TRBV6-2/TRBV6-3
CASSLGQGADGYTF - TRBV7-2
CASKIAGGSNNEQFF - TRBV11-1
CASGPNPGTGGYGYTF few TRBV28
CASSLVAGNYGYTF - TRBV7-9
CASSLIPDRGYEQYF many TRBV6-5
CASSPSLGLGNNEQFF - TRBV27
CASRPTGTNYGYTF - TRBV28
CASSVVSAGPTYNEQFF - TRBV6-2/TRBV6-3
CASSPGLRGSTEAFF once TRBV5-1
CASQGNSGGVEQYF - TRBV18
CASSLRGQGFSNYGYTF - TRBV7-2
CSASDRGYTGELFF - TRBV20-1
CARVAGHPYEQYF - TRBV6-5
CASSERGTGTSGYNEQFF - TRBV2
CASRQEQGPHYGYTF - TRBV6-6
CASTSSGGVRNEQFF - TRBV6-5
CASSIDWRGLAGGDTQYF once TRBV19
CASRGAGQPQHF - TRBV6-5
CASRPSGGEETQYF - TRBV2
CASTGEKRQWDTQYF - TRBV5-1
CASSSRGFDGYTF - TRBV6-2/TRBV6-3
CASSLVGRGRDRGNQPQHF - TRBV5-4
CASSYGEGANEKLFF - TRBV5-4